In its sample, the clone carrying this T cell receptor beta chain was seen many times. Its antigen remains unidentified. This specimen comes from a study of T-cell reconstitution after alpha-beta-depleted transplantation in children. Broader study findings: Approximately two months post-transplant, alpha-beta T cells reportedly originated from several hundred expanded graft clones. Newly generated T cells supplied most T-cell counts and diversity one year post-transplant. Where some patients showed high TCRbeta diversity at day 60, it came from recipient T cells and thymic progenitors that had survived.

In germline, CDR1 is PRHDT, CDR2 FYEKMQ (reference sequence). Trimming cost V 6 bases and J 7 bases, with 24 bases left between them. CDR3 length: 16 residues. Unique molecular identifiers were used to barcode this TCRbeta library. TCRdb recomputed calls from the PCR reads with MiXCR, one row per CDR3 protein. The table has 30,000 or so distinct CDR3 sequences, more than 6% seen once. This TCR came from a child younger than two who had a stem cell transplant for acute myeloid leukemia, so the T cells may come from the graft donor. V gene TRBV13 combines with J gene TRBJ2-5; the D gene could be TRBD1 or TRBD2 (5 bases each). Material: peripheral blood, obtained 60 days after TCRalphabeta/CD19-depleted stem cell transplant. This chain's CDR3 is CASSQGGTRAFVTQYF. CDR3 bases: TGTGCCAGCAGTCAAGGAGGTACCAGGGCTTTCGTGACCCAGTACTTC.